Presented here are 7 T cell receptor beta chains from one specimen sequenced in a study of long-term antiretroviral therapy in people with HIV. An immunoSEQ assay, version v3.0, was performed at survey level. The method was immunoSEQ multiplex PCR; TCRdb's version includes in-frame clones alone and lacks a portion of them. Here the sample spans approximately 15,000 clones, more than 70% being singletons. The sequencing here drew on unsorted PBMCs, taken 6.9 years after starting antiretroviral therapy. The receptors here all came from a man between 50 and 59 years old with HIV.

The CDR3 sequence is CSIGTGSYEQYF. CDR3 DNA: TGCAGCATCGGGACAGGCAGCTACGAGCAGTACTTC. The gene calls are TRBV29-1 and TRBJ2-7, with 8 bases that match TRBD1. The CDR3 spans 12 residues. The V gene end was trimmed by 8 bases and the J gene end by 3 bases; junction bases not matched to a gene: 6. Germline lookup yields CDR1 SQVTM and CDR2 ANQGSEA.

The chain recombines TRBV29-1 with TRBJ2-1; 10 bases are shared with TRBD2. The CDR3 runs to 16 residues. Germline CDR1 is SQVTM and CDR2 is ANQGSEA. The trim removed 5 bases at V and 6 bases at J, leaving 13 bases unmatched. The CDR3 nucleotides are TGCAGCGTTCCCCGGACTAGCGGAACAACTTTCAATGAGCAGTTCTTC. This sequence encodes CSVPRTSGTTFNEQFF.

The V and J genes are TRBV15 and TRBJ1-1; D unresolved. The germline gives CDR1 LNHNV, CDR2 YYDKDF (reference sequence). Trimming took 1 base from V and 6 from J, leaving 3 bases between them. CDR3 size: 11 residues. CDR3 amino acids: CATSRGPEAFF. CDR3 in DNA: TGTGCCACCAGCAGAGGCCCTGAAGCTTTCTTT.

V gene TRBV5-1 combines with J gene TRBJ2-3; TRBD1 might be the D (7 bases). CDR1 is SGHRS, CDR2 YFSETQ, per germline. V was clipped by 4 bases and J by 0 bases, with 15 bases between them. The CDR3 runs to 16 residues. In DNA, the CDR3 is TGCGCCAGCAGCGCTAACCAGGGGGGTAGCACAGATACGCAGTATTTT. Residues: CASSANQGGSTDTQYF.

By proportion, this clone is medium-sized. The chain couples TRBV4-1 to TRBJ1-1, with 7 bases lining up with TRBD1. The CDR3 is 15 residues long. Trimming removed 1 base from V and 6 bases from J; junction bases left unmatched: 8. Germline V CDR1 and CDR2: MGHRA, YSYEKL. The CDR3 DNA is TGCGCCAGCAGCCAAGGACAGGGAGACACTTCTGAAGCTTTCTTT. Its translation is CASSQGQGDTSEAFF.

The J gene is TRBJ1-5, the V gene TRBV6-1, with a tentative D call TRBD1 (5 bases). Germline CDR1 and CDR2: MNHNS and SASEGT. This CDR3 has 15 amino acids. Trimming cost V 3 bases and J 4 bases, with 13 bases left between them. The chain's CDR3 is CASSDSGRANQPQHF. The CDR3 region has the DNA TGTGCCAGCAGTGACTCCGGCAGGGCGAATCAGCCCCAGCATTTT.

J is TRBJ2-5 and V is TRBV2; possible D gene TRBD1, 6 bases. Germline CDR1 and CDR2: SNHLY and FYNNEI. The V gene lost 6 bases and the J gene lost 1 base, with 9 bases spanning the gap. This CDR3 spans 13 amino acids. The CDR3 region has the DNA TGTGCCAGCAGCCAGGGGCCCCAAGAGACCCAGTACTTC. Amino acid sequence: CASSQGPQETQYF.